The TCR beta chain under discussion was sequenced for a study of blood T cells in healthy people across ages. Study conclusions and caveats: Investigators viewed diversity estimates from one million T cells as underestimates, the study reported.

PCR was performed a second time for 7 to 11 cycles using a sample-barcoded 5' primer and a J-beta primer mix. TCRdb re-derived calls from the 5' RACE reads in MiXCR, one entry per CDR3 protein. Of approximately 700,000 distinct CDR3 sequences listed, approximately 29% were seen once; the top ten hold 15% to 17%. CDR3 size: 13 residues. V lost 7 bases and J lost 4; bases outside the gene matches: 6. Germline loops: CDR1 SQVTM, CDR2 ANQGSEA. This clonotype was seen a handful of times. What it binds is not known. V and J are TRBV29-1 and TRBJ2-2, with 7 bases aligning to TRBD1. Sequenced material: blood. The TCR comes from a woman older than 75 in good health. The CDR3 reads CSGGTAGTGELFF. Written as DNA, the CDR3 is TGCAGCGGTGGGACAGCTGGCACCGGGGAGCTGTTTTTT.